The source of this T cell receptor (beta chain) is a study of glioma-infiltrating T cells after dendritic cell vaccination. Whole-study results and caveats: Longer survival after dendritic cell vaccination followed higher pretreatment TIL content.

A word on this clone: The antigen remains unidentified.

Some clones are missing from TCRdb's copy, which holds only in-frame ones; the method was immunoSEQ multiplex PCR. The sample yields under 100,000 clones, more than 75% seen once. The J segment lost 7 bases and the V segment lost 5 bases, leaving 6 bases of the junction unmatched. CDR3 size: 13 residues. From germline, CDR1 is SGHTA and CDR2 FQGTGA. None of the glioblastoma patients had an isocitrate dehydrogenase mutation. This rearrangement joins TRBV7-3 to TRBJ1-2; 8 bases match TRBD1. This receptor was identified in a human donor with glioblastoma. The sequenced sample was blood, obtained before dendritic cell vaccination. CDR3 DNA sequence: TGTGCCAGCAGCACTGGGACAGGCGGTGGCTACACCTTC. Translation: CASSTGTGGGYTF.